A selection of T cell receptor beta chains follows, all from one sample in a study of blood T cell repertoires in COVID-19. The repertoire was sequenced with immunoSEQ multiplex PCR; TCRdb's copy has only in-frame clones and lacks some. The top ten hold just under 9.5% of the sample, which has a few hundred thousand clones, roughly 90% seen once. Sequencing was done on a sample of peripheral blood. Receptors originate from a man in his late teens or twenties with active or convalescent COVID-19. Both conserved end residues are part of each CDR3. A D gene is named only where the DNA matches it firmly. Clone sizes are given selectively: once, few, many, or a class where the clone is expanded.

J gene	D gene	clone size	V gene	CDR3 protein
TRBJ1-2	TRBD1	few	TRBV2	CASTPTGVGYGYTF
TRBJ2-3	-	-	TRBV12-3/TRBV12-4	CASNLGGDTQYF
TRBJ2-7	-	-	TRBV19	CASSVSSYEQYF
TRBJ2-5	TRBD1	few	TRBV19	CASSKDRGLQETQYF
TRBJ2-7	-	-	TRBV7-9	CASSFDLPGVSYEQYF
TRBJ1-5	-	-	TRBV4-3	CASSQRPGSNQPQHF
TRBJ2-7	TRBD1	-	TRBV27	CASSSPGQGFHEQYF
TRBJ2-5	-	-	TRBV3-1/TRBV3-2	CASSQVSGAQETQYF
TRBJ2-5	-	-	TRBV7-6	CASSRGRGQETQYF
TRBJ2-7	-	once	TRBV7-6	CASSAADSQHYEQYF
TRBJ2-7	-	-	TRBV12-5	CASGLVLGRDTLEQYF
TRBJ1-1	-	few	TRBV15	CATSRVTVDEAFF
TRBJ2-5	-	-	TRBV7-2	CASSKTAQETQYF
TRBJ2-1	-	-	TRBV9	CASSVGGLGTEQFF
TRBJ2-3	TRBD2	-	TRBV5-4	CASSSGTSGGAHTQYF
TRBJ2-1	-	few	TRBV15	CATSSSKQLPYNEQFF
TRBJ1-2	-	-	TRBV6-5	CASSYSISGVYGYTF
TRBJ1-1	-	-	TRBV12-3/TRBV12-4	CASSFYSQGEAFF
TRBJ2-2	TRBD1	-	TRBV6-5	CASSPTGAGELFF
TRBJ2-5	TRBD2	-	TRBV5-6	CASSLSLAGDQETQYF
TRBJ2-2	TRBD2	-	TRBV13	CASSSSTSGGASGELFF